Listed here is a single T cell receptor (beta chain). V was clipped by 4 bases and J by 3 bases; unmatched bases: 3. This CDR3 contains 15 residues. Germline CDR1 and CDR2: SGHDN and FVKESK. This record comes from a study of shared clonotypes between healthy human individuals. Libraries were prepared by immunoSEQ multiplex PCR; TCRdb keeps only in-frame clonotypes and omits some of them. In the table there are about 2 million clones, just under 95% of which are singletons. As defined, naive CD8 cells were CD45RO-negative and positively selected for CCR7, with terminally differentiated effector memory CD45RA+ cells excluded.

Sequencing input: naive CD8+ T cells sorted from blood. This sequence joins TRBV14 and TRBJ2-1; 10 bases map to TRBD2. This clonotype was obtained from a young man in good health. For the CDR3, the DNA is TGTGCCAGCAGCCCTATAGCGGGGGGCTACAATGAGCAGTTCTTC. This sequence encodes CASSPIAGGYNEQFF.